The present TCR beta chain was sequenced within a study of T cells in Graves' hyperthyroidism and ophthalmopathy. Patients were excluded for uncontrolled infection, other autoimmune disease, pregnancy or lactation. Amplification yielded TCR beta CDR3 regions, with RNA transcripts as the source. In the first-round RT-PCR of the TCR CDR3, the HTBI primer set was used. TCRdb itself ran the multiplex PCR reads through MiXCR, one entry per CDR3 protein. The data contain 90,000 to 120,000 distinct CDR3 sequences, 15% to 20% of them singletons. J lost 10 bases, V lost 6 bases, and 9 bases had no gene match. This CDR3 is 15 amino acids long. Looked up from germline, CDR1 is SGHVS and CDR2 is FQNEAQ.

Material for sequencing was blood. The receptor's source is a woman in her forties or fifties with Graves' hyperthyroidism. The chain combines TRBV7-8 with TRBJ1-6; 10 positions agree with TRBD1. CDR3 coding DNA: TGTGCCAGCAGTCCTCGGGACAGGGGTTGGTCACCCCTCCACTTT. Translating gives CASSPRDRGWSPLHF.